The 3 T cell receptor beta chains given below trace back to one sample, sequenced in a study of shared clonotypes between healthy human individuals (dated by TCRdb to about 2020). Library construction relied on the immunoSEQ multiplex PCR assay. The immuneACCESS repertoire file appears here via TCRdb, limited to in-frame rearrangements. These files lack a portion of the clones; in checked studies, under half of the deficit traces to unresolved V genes, and the cause of the others is not known. This sample has under 2,500,000 clones in its table, and approximately 95% of those were observed once. Together, the top ten hold less than 0.15% of the sample. The sample comprised naive CD4+ T cells sorted from blood. The sample's cell subset or site label is to be understood as: CD45RA+ positively selected. All receptors come from a young man in good health.

The chain uses TRBV5-1 and TRBJ2-3; D is unresolved. Trimming left V 0 bases short and J 6 bases short, with 14 bases between. The CDR3 sequence is 15 residues long. Germline values: CDR1 SGHRS, CDR2 YFSETQ. The CDR3 DNA follows: TGCGCCAGCAGCTTGGTCCCGGGCCCCCCCGATACGCAGTATTTT. Its translation: CASSLVPGPPDTQYF.

The chain links TRBV28 to TRBJ1-2; 8 nucleotides align to TRBD1. This CDR3 is built from 14 residues. Germline loops: CDR1 MDHEN, CDR2 SYDVKM. After removal of 3 bases from V and 1 base from J, the junction contained 1 base not matched to a gene. Written as DNA, the CDR3 is TGTGCCAGCAGTTTTGACAGGGGTAACTATGGCTACACCTTC. This gives the protein CASSFDRGNYGYTF.

The genes are TRBV4-3 and TRBJ2-7; TRBD1 agrees at 8 bases. The CDR3 spans 15 residues. With V trimmed by 0 bases and J by 7 bases, 8 bases remained unmatched. Germline V gene lookup returns CDR1 LGHNA and CDR2 YSLEER. Written as DNA, the CDR3 is TGCGCCAGCAGCCAAGAACCGACAGGGGCATTGGAGCAGTACTTC. As protein: CASSQEPTGALEQYF.